Each of the 12 T cell receptor beta chains below was sequenced from the same sample in a study of blood T cell repertoires in COVID-19. Profiled with immunoSEQ multiplex PCR; TCRdb holds only in-frame clones, not every one. The profile shows more than 250,000 clones, under 90% of them singletons. The specimen was PBMCs or T cells enriched from blood (not recorded which). These receptors all come from a woman younger than 30 who had recovered from COVID-19.

The chain joins TRBV28 to TRBJ1-2, with 8 nucleotides matching TRBD1. V was pared by 0 bases and J by 8 bases, with 11 bases of the junction left unmatched. This CDR3 has 16 residues. Germline V gene lookup returns CDR1 MDHEN and CDR2 SYDVKM. This CDR3 reads CASSLWGGQGQGGYTF. The CDR3 DNA follows: TGTGCCAGCAGTTTATGGGGAGGACAGGGCCAGGGAGGCTACACCTTC.

CDR3 DNA sequence: TGTGCCAGCAGTGGGATAGACAGGGAACGGGAAAAACTGTTTTTT. This codes for CASSGIDREREKLFF. This chain links TRBV2 with TRBJ1-4, with 7 nucleotides matching TRBD1. With V trimmed by 4 bases and J by 8 bases, 10 bases remained unmatched. The germline V gene encodes CDR1 SNHLY and CDR2 FYNNEI. There are 15 residues in the CDR3.

The gene calls are TRBV19 and TRBJ1-2; 7 nucleotides line up with TRBD1. Germline V gene data show CDR1 as LNHDA and CDR2 as SQIVND (reference sequence). After removal of 6 bases from V and 2 bases from J, the junction contained 3 bases not matched to a gene. CDR3 length equals 13 residues. The CDR3 reads CASSRDRNYGYTF. The CDR3 nucleotides read TGTGCCAGTAGCCGGGACAGAAACTATGGCTACACCTTC.

In its sample, this clone was seen once. The chain recombines TRBV6-5 with TRBJ2-6; no firm D call. There are 15 residues in the CDR3. V lost 7 bases to trimming and J lost 3 bases, with 13 bases between them. Germline-derived CDR1 and CDR2 are MNHEY and SVGAGI. In nucleotides, the CDR3 is TGTGCCAGCAACTCAGGTTCTGGTGGGGCCAACGTCCTGACTTTC. Translating it yields CASNSGSGGANVLTF.

The chain carries TRBV27 and TRBJ1-1; no definite D call. Germline V gives CDR1 MNHEY, CDR2 SMNVEV (reference sequence). Deletions cut 5 bases from V and 1 base from J, with 11 bases between. The CDR3 has 14 amino acids. CDR3 in amino acids: CASSDPGWNTEAFF. The CDR3 DNA reads TGTGCCAGCAGTGACCCAGGTTGGAACACTGAAGCTTTCTTT.

V and J are TRBV14 and TRBJ2-1; tentatively, D is TRBD2 (5 bases). Germline loops: CDR1 SGHDN, CDR2 FVKESK. V lost 0 bases to trimming and J lost 7 bases, with 22 bases between them. This CDR3 region has 18 residues. The CDR3 DNA is TGTGCCAGCAGCCAAGATTGGGCTGCCAGGAGGTTTCGTAATGAGCAGTTCTTC. Protein sequence: CASSQDWAARRFRNEQFF.

The chain employs TRBV19 and TRBJ1-1; TRBD1 matches at 9 bases. The CDR3 is 16 residues long. V shed 6 bases and J 2 bases; nucleotides not matched to a gene: 10. CDR1 and CDR2 from the germline V gene are LNHDA and SQIVND (reference sequence). The CDR3 sequence: CASRDRGAEGNTEAFF. The CDR3 DNA is TGTGCCAGTAGGGACAGGGGCGCAGAAGGAAACACTGAAGCTTTCTTT.

This rearrangement joins TRBV3-1 (or the pseudogene TRBV3-2) to TRBJ2-5, with 13 bases aligning to TRBD2. Germline V gene data show CDR1 as LGHDT and CDR2 as YNNKEL (reference sequence). The ends lost 4 bases at V and 5 bases at J; junction bases unmatched: 7. The CDR3 is made up of 16 amino acids. Here the CDR3 reads CASSLPGTSGVETQYF. CDR3 DNA sequence: TGTGCCAGCAGCCTTCCCGGGACTAGCGGGGTTGAGACCCAGTACTTC.

V gene TRBV6-6 combines with J gene TRBJ2-7; 7 nucleotides agree with TRBD1. With 5 bases clipped from V and 4 bases from J, the junction kept 2 bases outside the gene matches. CDR1 and CDR2 from the germline V gene are MNHNY and SVGAGI (reference sequence). This CDR3 region has 12 residues. The CDR3, as DNA: TGTGCCAGCAGTCCGGACAGGTACGAGCAGTACTTC. Protein sequence: CASSPDRYEQYF.

This chain uses TRBV7-3 with TRBJ1-2; 10 positions agree with TRBD1. The trim removed 6 bases at V and 5 bases at J, leaving 6 bases unmatched. The CDR3 has 14 amino acids. Germline V lookup: CDR1 SGHTA, CDR2 FQGTGA. CDR3 coding DNA: TGTGCCAGCAGTACCGGGACAGGGGAATATGGCTACACCTTC. It translates to CASSTGTGEYGYTF.

There are many counts of this clone. This chain uses TRBV27 with TRBJ2-1, with 7 bases aligning to TRBD2. The CDR3 totals 16 residues. Germline V lookup: CDR1 MNHEY, CDR2 SMNVEV (reference sequence). V gave up 5 bases and J gave up 0 bases; unmatched junction bases: 7. DNA of the CDR3: TGTGCCAGCAGTGGACGGACTAGGAGCTCCTACAATGAGCAGTTCTTC. It codes for CASSGRTRSSYNEQFF.

This clone was seen a single time. J is TRBJ2-2 and V is TRBV9, with D tentatively TRBD1 (5 bases). The CDR3 covers 16 residues. With 0 bases removed from V and 4 bases from J, the gap between germline ends came to 13 bases. The germline CDR1 and CDR2 sequences are SGDLS and YYNGEE. The CDR3 region has the DNA TGTGCCAGCAGCGTAGCTACAGGTCTTAGCACCGGGGAGCTGTTTTTT. Translating gives CASSVATGLSTGELFF.